This TCR beta chain is from a study of T-cell reconstitution after alpha-beta-depleted transplantation in children. Broader study findings: T cells produced anew were the main source of T-cell counts and diversity one year after transplant. Two months or so post-transplant, alpha-beta T cells reportedly derived from several hundred expanded graft clones. Some patients showed high day-60 TCRbeta diversity, which derived from surviving recipient T cells and thymic progenitors.

This CDR3 region has 14 residues. CDR1 is DFQATT and CDR2 is SNEGSKA in the germline V gene (reference sequence). V trimming: 3 bases; J trimming: 3 bases; junction bases outside the gene matches: 5. Preparation of the TCRbeta library was carried out with unique molecular identifiers. TCRdb processed the PCR reads anew with MiXCR; each CDR3 protein has one entry. The repertoire has around 700,000 distinct CDR3 sequences, under 15% of them found once; the top ten carry around 0.79%. Ten or more counts support this clonotype. The antigen is not known. The rearrangement uses TRBV20-1 and TRBJ2-7, with 10 bases fitting TRBD2. This clonotype originated in a girl aged 2 to 10 with congenital amegakaryocytic thrombocytopenia, due to receive a stem cell transplant. The input for sequencing was PBMCs, taken before TCRalphabeta/CD19-depleted stem cell transplant. The CDR3 DNA reads as TGCAGTGCTAGGTCTAGCGGGAGTTTCTACGAGCAGTACTTC. It yields the protein CSARSSGSFYEQYF.